This T cell receptor beta chain came from a study of T cell responses to AZD1222 COVID-19 vaccine. Study conclusions and caveats: The CD4 TCRs associated with vaccination extended across spike and predominated at 160-218 and 743-854. Without day 14 samples, only post-peak T cell repertoires were studied. White British people made up most donors, females outnumbered males, and clonal diversity was possibly underestimated.

In regard to this clone: Its cognate antigen is unknown.

Only in-frame clones appear in the TCRdb table, and some are missing; sequencing was by immunoSEQ multiplex PCR. Among some 130,000 clones, less than 95% were seen once, and the ten largest hold around 2.7%. Trimming left V 0 bases short and J 0 bases short, with 3 bases between. The CDR3 totals 15 residues. The germline V gene encodes CDR1 LGHNA and CDR2 YNFKEQ. The sequence came from an adult in good health. Sequencing was performed on peripheral blood, taken on day 0 of AZD1222 vaccination. The chain has TRBV4-2 and TRBJ2-6; D is uncertain. The CDR3 reads CASSQEGSGANVLTF. The CDR3 DNA follows: TGTGCCAGCAGCCAAGAGGGCTCTGGGGCCAACGTCCTGACTTTC.